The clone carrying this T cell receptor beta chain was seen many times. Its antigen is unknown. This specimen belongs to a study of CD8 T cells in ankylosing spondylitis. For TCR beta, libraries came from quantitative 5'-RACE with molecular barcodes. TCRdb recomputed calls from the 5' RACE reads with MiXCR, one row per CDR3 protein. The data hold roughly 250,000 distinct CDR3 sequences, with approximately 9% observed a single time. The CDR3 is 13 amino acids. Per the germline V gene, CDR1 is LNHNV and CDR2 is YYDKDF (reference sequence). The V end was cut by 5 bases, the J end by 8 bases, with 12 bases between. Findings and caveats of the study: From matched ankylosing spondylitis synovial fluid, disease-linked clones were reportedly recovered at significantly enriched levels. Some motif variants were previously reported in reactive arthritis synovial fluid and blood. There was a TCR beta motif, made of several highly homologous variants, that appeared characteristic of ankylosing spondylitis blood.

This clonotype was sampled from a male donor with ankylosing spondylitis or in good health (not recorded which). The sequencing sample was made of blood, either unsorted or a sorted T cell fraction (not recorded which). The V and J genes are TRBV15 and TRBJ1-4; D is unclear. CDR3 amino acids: CATSGNLGEKLFF. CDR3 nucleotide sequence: TGTGCCACCAGCGGAAACCTGGGGGAAAAACTGTTTTTT. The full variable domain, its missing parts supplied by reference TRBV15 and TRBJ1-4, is DAMVIQNPRYQVTQFGKPVTLSCSQTLNHNVMYWYQQKSSQAPKLLFHYYDKDFNNEADTPDNFQSRRPNTSFCFLDIRSPGLGDTAMYLCATSGNLGEKLFFGSGTQLSVL.